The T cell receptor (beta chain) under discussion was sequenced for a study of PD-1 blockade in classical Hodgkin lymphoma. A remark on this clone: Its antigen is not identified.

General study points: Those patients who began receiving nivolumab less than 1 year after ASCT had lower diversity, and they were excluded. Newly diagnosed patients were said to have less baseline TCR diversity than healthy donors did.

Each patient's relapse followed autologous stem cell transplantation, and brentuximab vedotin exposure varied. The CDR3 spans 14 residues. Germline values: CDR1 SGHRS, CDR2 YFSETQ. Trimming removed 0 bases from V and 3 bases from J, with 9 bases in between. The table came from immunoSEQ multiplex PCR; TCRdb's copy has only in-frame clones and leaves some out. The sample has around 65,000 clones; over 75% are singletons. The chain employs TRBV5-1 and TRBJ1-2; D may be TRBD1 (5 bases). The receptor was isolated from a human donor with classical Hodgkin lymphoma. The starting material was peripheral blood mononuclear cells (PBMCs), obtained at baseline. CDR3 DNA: TGCGCCAGCAGCTTGGGAGGGGACGACTATGGCTACACCTTC. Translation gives CASSLGGDDYGYTF.